This TCR beta chain was profiled in a study of blood T cell repertoires in COVID-19. The CDR3 spans 14 residues. V was cut by 0 bases and J by 4 bases, with 9 bases left in between. CDR1 is MGHRA, CDR2 YSYEKL, per germline. Original methodology: Estimation of nucleated cell counts relied on the amplification of reference gene primers. TCRdb keeps only in-frame clones here, not all; method: immunoSEQ multiplex PCR. The V and J calls and clone size come from that table; D and trimming were worked out from the DNA. The sample contains about 250,000 clones, more than 75% of which appear only once. The chain recombines TRBV4-1 with TRBJ1-1; D is undetermined. Specimen: PBMCs or T cells enriched from blood (not recorded which). The receptor was isolated from a young man who had recovered from COVID-19. The CDR3 is CASSQEGGGTEAFF. DNA of the CDR3: TGCGCCAGCAGCCAAGAAGGCGGAGGCACTGAAGCTTTCTTT.